These 21 T cell receptor beta chains share one sample of origin, sequenced in a study of shared clonotypes between healthy human individuals. The assay was immunoSEQ multiplex PCR, and TCRdb's table has in-frame clones only and misses some. The sample records more than 2 million clones, around 95% being singletons. Sequenced material: naive CD4+ T cells sorted from blood. As for subset: CD45RA+ positively selected. The source is a man aged 18 to 35 in good health.

The chain employs TRBV21-1 and TRBJ2-7. TRBV21-1 represents a pseudogene. The CDR3 contains 17 residues. The CDR3 reads CASSNGSPGAWGYEQYF. CDR3 DNA sequence: TGTGCCAGCAGCAACGGGTCACCCGGCGCGTGGGGCTACGAGCAGTACTTC.

This clone has a single count. In the same sample, other DNA sequences code for this CDR3. The gene calls are TRBV7-3 and TRBJ2-1; 7 bases match TRBD2. With V trimmed by 1 base and J by 1 base, 1 base remained unmatched. Germline loops: CDR1 SGHTA, CDR2 FQGTGA. The CDR3 runs 15 residues. The CDR3 DNA reads as TGTGCCAGCAGCTTAAGCGGGGGATCCTACAATGAGCAGTTCTTC. This encodes CASSLSGGSYNEQFF.

Notes on this clone: Other DNA sequences in this specimen translate into the identical CDR3. The genes are TRBV6-1 and TRBJ2-7; TRBD1 matches 8 bases. Per germline, CDR1 MNHNS and CDR2 SASEGT. The CDR3 has 12 residues. With V trimmed by 4 bases and J by 7 bases, 3 bases remained unmatched. The CDR3 DNA reads as TGTGCCAGCAGTGTACAGGGGGGTGAGCAGTACTTC. Translated: CASSVQGGEQYF.

The chain carries TRBV11-3 and TRBJ2-5; D is tentatively TRBD1 or TRBD2 (5 bases each). V shed 4 bases and J shed 5 bases, with 17 bases lying between them. Germline CDR1 is SGHNT and CDR2 is YENEEA. The CDR3 consists of 15 residues. This chain's CDR3 is CASSYSYEGLETQYF. Written as DNA, the CDR3 is TGTGCCAGCAGCTATAGCTATGAGGGGTTGGAGACCCAGTACTTC.

V gene TRBV7-3 combines with J gene TRBJ2-1, with no clear D. From germline, CDR1 is SGHTA and CDR2 FQGTGA. CDR3 size: 13 residues. Trimming removed 4 bases from V and 2 bases from J, with 6 bases in between. The CDR3: CASSSRAYNEQFF. The DNA of the CDR3 is TGTGCCAGCAGCTCAAGGGCCTACAATGAGCAGTTCTTC.

This clone was counted a single time. This chain connects TRBV25-1 to TRBJ2-3; 11 nucleotides agree with TRBD2. Looked up from germline, CDR1 is MGHDK and CDR2 is SYGVNS. CDR3 length: 16 residues. With V trimmed by 2 bases and J by 6 bases, 7 bases remained unmatched. Here the CDR3 reads CASSERLAGMHDTQYF. CDR3 in DNA: TGTGCCAGCAGTGAAAGACTAGCGGGAATGCATGATACGCAGTATTTT.

The rearrangement joins TRBV19 to TRBJ2-5; 7 bases agree with TRBD2. V was clipped by 4 bases and J by 3 bases; unmatched bases: 11. CDR3 length: 16 residues. CDR1 is LNHDA, CDR2 SQIVND, per germline (reference sequence). The CDR3 nucleotides read TGTGCCAGTAGTACCTCTGGGACGGGGGGAGAAGAGACCCAGTACTTC. It encodes CASSTSGTGGEETQYF.

This clone was counted between two and nine times. Other DNA sequences in this specimen translate into the identical CDR3. The chain carries TRBV7-3 and TRBJ2-7, with TRBD1 matching over 7 bases. This CDR3 is built from 13 residues. With 1 base clipped from V and 6 bases from J, the junction kept 3 bases outside the gene matches. Germline lookup yields CDR1 SGHTA and CDR2 FQGTGA. Here the CDR3 DNA reads TGTGCCAGCAGCTTAAACAGGGGCGGCGAGCAGTACTTC. Protein product: CASSLNRGGEQYF.

This sequence joins TRBV7-9 and TRBJ1-1; TRBD1 matches 7 bases. V shed 3 bases and J 11 bases; nucleotides not matched to a gene: 6. CDR3 size: 12 residues. CDR1 SEHNR and CDR2 FQNEAQ come from the germline V gene (reference sequence). CDR3 sequence: CASSFMTGTAFF. CDR3 in DNA: TGTGCCAGCAGCTTTATGACAGGGACTGCTTTCTTT.

The chain combines TRBV5-4 with TRBJ2-4, with 7 bases that match TRBD1. CDR3 size: 15 residues. Looked up from germline, CDR1 is SGHNT and CDR2 is YYREEE (reference sequence). V was clipped by 0 bases and J by 4 bases; unmatched bases: 4. The CDR3 DNA reads TGTGCCAGCAGCTTGGCCCCAGGGGGTAAAAACATTCAGTACTTC. This codes for CASSLAPGGKNIQYF.

The chain carries TRBV6-6 and TRBJ2-5; 12 bases match TRBD2. The germline V gene encodes CDR1 MNHNY and CDR2 SVGAGI (reference sequence). V was pared by 2 bases and J by 2 bases, with 0 bases of the junction left unmatched. The CDR3 covers 15 residues. This chain's CDR3 is CASSYGTSGQETQYF. Written as DNA, the CDR3 is TGTGCCAGCAGTTACGGGACTAGCGGGCAAGAGACCCAGTACTTC.

The CDR3 region has the DNA TGTGCCATCAGTGACCTCCTAGCGGATGGGGCCAACGTCCTGACTTTC. Its translation is CAISDLLADGANVLTF. The V gene is TRBV10-3, the J gene TRBJ2-6; 7 bases are a match to TRBD2. J lost 3 bases, V lost 3 bases, and 5 bases had no gene match. The CDR3 length is 16 residues. The germline gives CDR1 ENHRY, CDR2 SYGVKD.

Comments on this clone: The sample carries other DNA sequences with the same CDR3. The chain is built from TRBV6-5 and TRBJ1-5; 9 bases map to TRBD1. The junction had 2 bases not matched to a gene; V was cut back by 5 bases and J by 0 bases. Germline V lookup: CDR1 MNHEY, CDR2 SVGAGI. This CDR3 is built from 15 residues. CDR3 amino acids: CASSRTGDSNQPQHF. For the CDR3, the DNA is TGTGCCAGCAGTCGGACAGGGGATAGCAATCAGCCCCAGCATTTT.

The J gene is TRBJ1-5, the V gene TRBV30; no reliable D call. This CDR3 is built from 14 residues. The germline CDR1 and CDR2 sequences are GTSNPN and SVGIG (reference sequence). V lost 5 bases, J lost 2 bases, and 13 bases lay in between. CDR3 coding DNA: TGTGCCTGGCGCTGGGCCCGGGGCAATCAGCCCCAGCATTTT. Translated, it gives CAWRWARGNQPQHF. Looking up the rest from reference TRBV30 and TRBJ1-5 gives the full variable domain: SQTIHQWPATLVQPVGSPLSLECTVEGTSNPNLYWYRQAAGRGLQLLFYSVGIGQISSEVPQNLSASRPQDRQFILSSKKLLLSDSGFYLCAWRWARGNQPQHFGDGTRLSIL.

This clone was counted once. The J gene is TRBJ1-2, the V gene TRBV7-2; D is possibly TRBD1 (6 bases). Between the trimmed V and J ends, which lost 5 bases and 2 bases, there was a span of 21 bases. In germline, CDR1 is SGHTA, CDR2 FQGNSA. The CDR3 contains 17 residues. CDR3 DNA: TGTGCCAGCAGCCCCCGGGGGGGCTCCTACCCCAACTATGGCTACACCTTC. Translation: CASSPRGGSYPNYGYTF.

This chain joins TRBV10-3 and TRBJ1-5; D is perhaps TRBD1 (6 bases). From germline, CDR1 is ENHRY and CDR2 SYGVKD. This CDR3 is 17 amino acids long. Deletions cut 0 bases from V and 2 bases from J, with 14 bases between. In DNA form, the CDR3 reads TGTGCCATCAGTGAGTCGAATAGTAGACAGGGCAATCAGCCCCAGCATTTT. Translation gives CAISESNSRQGNQPQHF.

CDR3 protein: CASSDSPYGYTF. In DNA, the CDR3 is TGTGCCAGCAGCGACAGTCCCTATGGCTACACCTTC. V is TRBV6-1 and J is TRBJ1-2; tentatively, D is TRBD1 (5 bases). The germline gives CDR1 MNHNS, CDR2 SASEGT. Trimming left V 6 bases short and J 4 bases short, with 9 bases between. This CDR3 is 12 amino acids long.

This clone was observed a few times. The same CDR3 also results from other DNA sequences found in this sample. The J gene is TRBJ1-3, the V gene TRBV30; D is unresolved. V was cut by 2 bases and J by 1 base, with 6 bases left in between. This CDR3 contains 13 residues. Per the germline V gene, CDR1 is GTSNPN and CDR2 is SVGIG (reference sequence). DNA of the CDR3: TGTGCCTGGAGTCCCGGTTCTGGAAACACCATATATTTT. As protein: CAWSPGSGNTIYF. Supplemented by reference TRBV30 and TRBJ1-3, the full variable domain reads SQTIHQWPATLVQPVGSPLSLECTVEGTSNPNLYWYRQAAGRGLQLLFYSVGIGQISSEVPQNLSASRPQDRQFILSSKKLLLSDSGFYLCAWSPGSGNTIYFGEGSWLTVV.

The sample holds one count of this clone. The chain has TRBV28 and TRBJ1-1; D not resolved. The CDR3 covers 15 residues. Per the germline V gene, CDR1 is MDHEN and CDR2 is SYDVKM. V lost 4 bases to trimming and J lost 3 bases, with 15 bases between them. The CDR3 is CASSSWPLKDTEAFF. DNA of the CDR3: TGTGCCAGCAGTTCCTGGCCTCTTAAGGACACTGAAGCTTTCTTT.

The rearrangement uses TRBV28 and TRBJ2-7, with TRBD1 matching 9 bases. V lost 8 bases and J lost 4; bases outside the gene matches: 9. The CDR3 is 14 residues long. Per germline, CDR1 MDHEN and CDR2 SYDVKM. The CDR3: CASHSGTGIYEQYF. The DNA for the CDR3 is TGTGCCAGCCATTCCGGGACAGGGATATACGAGCAGTACTTC. Full variable domain (rest looked up from reference TRBV28 and TRBJ2-7): DVKVTQSSRYLVKRTGEKVFLECVQDMDHENMFWYRQDPGLGLRLIYFSYDVKMKEKGDIPEGYSVSREKKERFSLILESASTNQTSMYLCASHSGTGIYEQYFGPGTRLTVT.

The genes are TRBV7-2 and TRBJ1-1; D is unclear. Looked up from germline, CDR1 is SGHTA and CDR2 is FQGNSA. With 5 bases removed from V and 0 bases from J, the gap between germline ends came to 7 bases. This CDR3 has 13 residues. CDR3 loop: CASSPVMNTEAFF. The DNA of the CDR3 is TGTGCCAGCAGCCCAGTTATGAACACTGAAGCTTTCTTT.